This T cell receptor beta chain was captured by sequencing in a study of cytomegalovirus exposure and HLA in healthy donors. Study results and limitations: Listed as cytomegalovirus-associated were more than 150 TCR beta chains. That first-cohort TCR clusters tended to co-occur in the roughly 110 validation repertoires was found in a later analysis.

On this clone itself: Its matching antigen is unknown.

This CDR3 has 14 amino acids. CDR1 SGHRS and CDR2 YFSETQ come from the germline V gene. Trimming cost V 0 bases and J 3 bases, with 10 bases left between them. The donors belonged to the approximately 120-subject validation cohort, separate from the roughly 600-subject first cohort. This table comes from immunoSEQ multiplex PCR, and its TCRdb copy is limited to in-frame clones, with some not included. Here the sample spans under 200,000 clones, about 90% being singletons. The TCR was taken from a man in his late teens or twenties in good health and CMV-seropositive. This chain uses TRBV5-1 with TRBJ2-7, with D hard to call. Source material: PBMCs. The CDR3 reads CASSLGLSNYEQYF. The CDR3 DNA follows: TGCGCCAGCAGCTTGGGTCTCAGTAACTACGAGCAGTACTTC.